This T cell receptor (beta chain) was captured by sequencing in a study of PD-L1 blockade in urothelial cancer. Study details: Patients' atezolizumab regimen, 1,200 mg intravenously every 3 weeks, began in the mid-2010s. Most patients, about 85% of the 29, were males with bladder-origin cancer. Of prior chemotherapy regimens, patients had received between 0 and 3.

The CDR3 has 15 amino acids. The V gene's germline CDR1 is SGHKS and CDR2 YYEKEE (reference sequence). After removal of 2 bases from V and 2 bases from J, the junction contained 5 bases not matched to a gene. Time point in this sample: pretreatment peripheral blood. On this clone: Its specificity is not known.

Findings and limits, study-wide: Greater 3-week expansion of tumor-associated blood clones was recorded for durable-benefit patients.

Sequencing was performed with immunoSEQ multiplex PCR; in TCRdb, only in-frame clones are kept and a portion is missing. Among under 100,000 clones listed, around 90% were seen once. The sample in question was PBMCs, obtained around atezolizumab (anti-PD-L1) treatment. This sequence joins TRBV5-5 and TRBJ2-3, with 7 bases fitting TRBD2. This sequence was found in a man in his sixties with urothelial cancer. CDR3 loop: CASSFSAGSTDTQYF. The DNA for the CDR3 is TGTGCCAGCAGCTTTTCAGCGGGGTCCACAGATACGCAGTATTTT.